This entry lists 26 T cell receptor beta chains sequenced from one sample in a study of metastatic and nonmetastatic thyroid tumors. Nobody among the patients had been given any treatment before thyroid surgery. TCRdb ran MiXCR on the PCR reads. The table lists roughly 15,000 clones, 31% of them singletons. The specimen was blood. These receptors all stem from a female donor with papillary thyroid cancer or a benign thyroid nodule (not recorded which). Some clones in this sample may be carry-over from other donors' samples.

Remarks on this clone: Other DNA sequences in the same sample also yield this CDR3. The chain recombines TRBV10-3 with TRBJ2-5, with TRBD2 matching 10 bases. Germline lookup yields CDR1 ENHRY and CDR2 SYGVKD. V was pared by 3 bases and J by 8 bases, with 21 bases of the junction left unmatched. The CDR3 has 19 residues. The CDR3 DNA reads TGTGCCATCAGTGAAGAAGGAGTTCTAGCGGGGGCCAAAAGGGGTACCCAGTACTTC. It codes for CAISEEGVLAGAKRGTQYF.

V is TRBV7-8 and J is TRBJ2-4; D not certain. The germline CDR1 and CDR2 sequences are SGHVS and FQNEAQ. V lost 5 bases and J lost 0, with 5 bases in between. The CDR3 is made up of 13 amino acids. The CDR3 loop is CASSLLAKNIQYF. The CDR3 DNA reads as TGTGCCAGCAGCCTTCTAGCCAAAAACATTCAGTACTTC.

Turning to this clone: One base away lies a much larger clone, so this may be a sequencing read error. Other DNA sequences in this sample translate to the same CDR3. V gene TRBV3-1 combines with J gene TRBJ2-5; 13 nucleotides match TRBD2. This CDR3 has 16 amino acids. CDR1 and CDR2 (germline): LGHDT, YNNKEL (reference sequence). V was pared by 1 base and J by 6 bases, with 5 bases of the junction left unmatched. The CDR3 sequence is CASSQVTSGGSQTQYF. CDR3 nucleotide sequence: TGTGCCAGCAGCCAAGTGACTAGCGGGGGGTCGCAGACCCAGTACTTC.

The rearrangement uses TRBV28 and TRBJ2-6, with D perhaps TRBD2 (5 bases). Trimming left V 3 bases short and J 0 bases short, with 9 bases between. This CDR3 region has 16 residues. The germline CDR1 and CDR2 sequences are MDHEN and SYDVKM. CDR3 sequence reads: CASSFTGISGANVLTF. The CDR3 DNA reads as TGTGCCAGCAGTTTCACCGGGATCTCTGGGGCCAACGTCCTGACTTTC.

Ten or more counts support this clone. V usage is TRBV3-1 and J usage is TRBJ2-5; possible D gene TRBD2, 6 bases. V gave up 9 bases and J gave up 2 bases, with 13 bases separating them. Germline V gene data show CDR1 as LGHDT and CDR2 as YNNKEL (reference sequence). The CDR3 loop spans 13 amino acids. The CDR3 is CASTTSLQETQYF. In DNA, the CDR3 is TGTGCCAGTACGACTAGTCTACAAGAGACCCAGTACTTC.

The chain links TRBV6-1 to TRBJ1-1; 7 bases map to TRBD1. Germline CDR1 is MNHNS and CDR2 is SASEGT. V was clipped by 6 bases and J by 4 bases; unmatched bases: 11. The CDR3 covers 15 residues. The CDR3, as DNA: TGTGCCAGCAGGAAGAAACAGGGGTTAGGCACTGAAGCTTTCTTT. It encodes CASRKKQGLGTEAFF.

This clone was observed once. V is TRBV20-1 and J is TRBJ1-2; D is unclear. The CDR3 is made up of 12 amino acids. V gave up 6 bases and J gave up 0 bases, with 8 bases separating them. In germline, CDR1 is DFQATT, CDR2 SNEGSKA (reference sequence). The CDR3 protein is CSAQDPNYGYTF. The DNA for the CDR3 is TGCAGTGCCCAAGACCCTAACTATGGCTACACCTTC.

In this sample, this clone turned up a few times. This rearrangement joins TRBV20-1 to TRBJ1-5, with no clear D. CDR3 length: 13 residues. V lost 2 bases to trimming and J lost 4 bases, with 9 bases between them. Germline loops: CDR1 DFQATT, CDR2 SNEGSKA (reference sequence). The DNA of the CDR3 is TGCAGTGCTAGACAGGCGCCTAATCAGCCCCAGCATTTT. It yields the protein CSARQAPNQPQHF.

Many counts were recorded for this clone. V gene TRBV5-6 combines with J gene TRBJ2-3; no clear D gene. The length of the CDR3 is 14 residues. The germline gives CDR1 SGHDT, CDR2 YYEEEE. The ends were cut back, 4 bases at V and 2 bases at J, with 11 bases in the middle. The CDR3 loop is CASSQRHVTDTQYF. The CDR3 DNA is TGTGCCAGCAGCCAACGACATGTCACAGATACGCAGTATTTT.

The V gene is TRBV19, the J gene TRBJ2-3; no clear D. The V and J ends lost 6 bases and 2 bases respectively, with 18 bases between them. CDR1 is LNHDA and CDR2 is SQIVND in the germline V gene (reference sequence). This CDR3 region has 16 residues. In DNA, the CDR3 is TGTGCCAGTAGGTGGTCGTGCTACAAATACACAGATACGCAGTATTTT. It specifies CASRWSCYKYTDTQYF.

This clone was picked up many times. The chain is built from TRBV13 and TRBJ2-2, with D unresolved. The V gene's germline CDR1 is PRHDT and CDR2 FYEKMQ (reference sequence). V dropped 0 bases and J dropped 0 bases, with 11 bases sitting between them. The CDR3 has 17 residues. CDR3 protein: CASSLGLQPANTGELFF. DNA for the CDR3: TGTGCCAGCAGCTTAGGTTTACAGCCCGCGAACACCGGGGAGCTGTTTTTT. Combining the CDR3 with reference TRBV13 and TRBJ2-2 gives the whole variable domain AAGVIQSPRHLIKEKRETATLKCYPIPRHDTVYWYQQGPGQDPQFLISFYEKMQSDKGSIPDRFSAQQFSDYHSELNMSSLELGDSALYFCASSLGLQPANTGELFFGEGSRLTVL.

This clone showed up many times. A much larger clone lies one base from this, so it may be a read error. The chain couples TRBV5-1 to TRBJ2-1; D not certain. Germline CDR1 reads SGHRS; CDR2 reads YFSETQ. The CDR3 totals 12 residues. V was trimmed by 0 bases and J by 6 bases, leaving 4 bases between them. The CDR3 is CASSLEVNEQFF. The DNA for the CDR3 is TGCGCCAGCAGCTTGGAGGTCAATGAGCAGTTCTTC.

The gene calls are TRBV20-1 and TRBJ2-7; D call uncertain. CDR1 is DFQATT, CDR2 SNEGSKA, per germline (reference sequence). Trimming took off 0 bases at V and 2 bases at J, with 14 bases between the two ends. CDR3 length equals 15 residues. The DNA for the CDR3 is TGCAGTGCTAGAGATATCAGCTGGGGTGCCTACGAGCAGTACTTC. It translates to CSARDISWGAYEQYF.

The V call is TRBV5-1, the J call TRBJ1-1; the D gene is possibly TRBD1 (6 bases). The germline V gene encodes CDR1 SGHRS and CDR2 YFSETQ. Trimming removed 4 bases from V and 5 bases from J, with 15 bases in between. This CDR3 is 14 amino acids long. CDR3 sequence: CASSLAGRGTEAFF. The CDR3 DNA is TGCGCCAGCAGCCTAGCGGGGAGGGGGACTGAAGCTTTCTTT.

Remarks on this clone: An end of the junction does not agree with germline; a read error may underlie this. The V gene is TRBV27, the J gene TRBJ1-2; unclear D gene. CDR1 MNHEY and CDR2 SMNVEV come from the germline V gene (reference sequence). There are 17 residues in the CDR3. CDR3 sequence reads: CPSSLFASFRWYDGYTF. CDR3 in DNA: TGTCCCAGCAGTTTATTCGCCTCTTTCAGATGGTACGATGGCTACACCTTC.

This clone was counted only a few times. The rearrangement links TRBV6-9 to TRBJ1-2; 7 nucleotides agree with TRBD1. The CDR3 totals 13 residues. The V gene end was trimmed by 6 bases and the J gene end by 1 base; junction bases not matched to a gene: 2. The germline V gene encodes CDR1 MNHGY and CDR2 SVAAGI. CDR3 sequence (DNA): TGTGCCAGCAGACAGGGGCTTAACTATGGCTACACCTTC. It codes for CASRQGLNYGYTF.

This clone was observed a handful of times. The rearrangement links TRBV11-2 to TRBJ1-2; TRBD1 matches at 7 bases. V lost 1 base to trimming and J lost 5 bases; unmatched junction nucleotides: 13. This CDR3 has 17 amino acids. Germline V lookup: CDR1 SGHAT, CDR2 FQNNGV. CDR3 sequence reads: CASSLGWTGLKPYGYTF. The CDR3 DNA follows: TGTGCCAGCAGCTTAGGATGGACAGGACTAAAGCCATATGGCTACACCTTC.

The chain is built from TRBV20-1 and TRBJ2-7; 13 bases are a match to TRBD2. This CDR3 is 17 amino acids long. Germline CDR1 is DFQATT and CDR2 is SNEGSKA (reference sequence). V lost 3 bases to trimming and J lost 3 bases; unmatched junction nucleotides: 11. CDR3 bases: TGCAGTGCTAGCGGGACTAGCGGGATCGAACGTTACTACGAGCAGTACTTC. Its translation: CSASGTSGIERYYEQYF.

The chain is built from TRBV20-1 and TRBJ1-5; unclear D gene. The CDR3 contains 15 residues. Germline-derived CDR1 and CDR2 are DFQATT and SNEGSKA (reference sequence). V was trimmed by 0 bases and J by 3 bases, leaving 12 bases between them. The CDR3 coding sequence is TGCAGTGCTAGAGAGGGTGCGCAGGTCAATCAGCCCCAGCATTTT. The encoded protein is CSAREGAQVNQPQHF.

The table lists this clone with many counts. CDR3 region: CSARIGQGAQDTEAFF. CDR3 in DNA: TGCAGTGCTAGGATAGGACAGGGGGCGCAGGACACTGAAGCTTTCTTT. The chain links TRBV20-1 to TRBJ1-1; TRBD1 agrees at 11 bases. V trimming: 3 bases; J trimming: 3 bases; junction bases outside the gene matches: 9. CDR3 size: 16 residues. CDR1 and CDR2 (germline): DFQATT, SNEGSKA (reference sequence).

This chain connects TRBV27 to TRBJ2-7, with TRBD2 matching 11 bases. J gave up 0 bases and V 4 bases, and 8 bases lay outside the gene matches. Germline V gene sequence: CDR1 MNHEY, CDR2 SMNVEV (reference sequence). This CDR3 contains 17 residues. Here the CDR3 reads CASSSTLAGVPSYEQYF. The CDR3, as DNA: TGTGCCAGCAGTTCGACACTAGCGGGAGTACCCTCCTACGAGCAGTACTTC.

This clone came up a few times. This sequence joins TRBV12-3 or TRBV12-4 and TRBJ1-6; TRBD1 matches at 9 bases. Trimming took 0 bases from V and 9 from J; bases not matched to a gene: 6. The CDR3 totals 16 residues. CDR3: CASSLAPGQGGSPLHF. For the CDR3, the DNA is TGTGCCAGCAGTTTAGCCCCGGGACAGGGAGGTTCACCCCTCCACTTT.

This clone ranks as medium-sized. The same CDR3 can be traced to other DNA sequences in this sample. The chain is built from TRBV20-1 and TRBJ2-7, with D uncertain. Trimming cost V 6 bases and J 3 bases, with 24 bases left between them. This CDR3 has 16 amino acids. Germline CDR1 and CDR2: DFQATT and SNEGSKA (reference sequence). CDR3 amino acids: CSAPNSPSRVDYEQYF. The CDR3 DNA reads TGCAGTGCCCCGAATTCCCCCAGTCGGGTGGACTACGAGCAGTACTTC.

This chain uses TRBV5-1 with TRBJ1-2; 9 bases match TRBD1. CDR3 length: 13 amino acids. V gave up 4 bases and J gave up 7 bases; unmatched junction bases: 5. The V gene's germline CDR1 is SGHRS and CDR2 YFSETQ. CDR3 loop: CASSTGTGSGYTF. Here the CDR3 DNA reads TGCGCCAGCAGCACTGGGACAGGGTCTGGCTACACCTTC.

This clone was seen repeatedly, ten times or more. The V gene is TRBV4-1, the J gene TRBJ2-5, with 8 bases matching TRBD1. Germline CDR1 is MGHRA and CDR2 is YSYEKL. Trimming cost V 4 bases and J 5 bases; bases outside gene matches: 9. There are 15 residues in the CDR3. The CDR3 sequence: CASSPEDRVGETQYF. In DNA form, the CDR3 reads TGCGCCAGCAGCCCCGAGGACAGGGTCGGGGAGACCCAGTACTTC.

The V gene is TRBV20-1, the J gene TRBJ2-7; D might be TRBD2 (6 bases). Looked up from germline, CDR1 is DFQATT and CDR2 is SNEGSKA (reference sequence). V lost 6 bases and J 0 bases, leaving 15 bases between the germline ends. The CDR3 extends over 14 amino acids. In nucleotides, the CDR3 is TGCAGTGCGGTGAGACTAGACCTCTCCTACGAGCAGTACTTC. This translates into CSAVRLDLSYEQYF.